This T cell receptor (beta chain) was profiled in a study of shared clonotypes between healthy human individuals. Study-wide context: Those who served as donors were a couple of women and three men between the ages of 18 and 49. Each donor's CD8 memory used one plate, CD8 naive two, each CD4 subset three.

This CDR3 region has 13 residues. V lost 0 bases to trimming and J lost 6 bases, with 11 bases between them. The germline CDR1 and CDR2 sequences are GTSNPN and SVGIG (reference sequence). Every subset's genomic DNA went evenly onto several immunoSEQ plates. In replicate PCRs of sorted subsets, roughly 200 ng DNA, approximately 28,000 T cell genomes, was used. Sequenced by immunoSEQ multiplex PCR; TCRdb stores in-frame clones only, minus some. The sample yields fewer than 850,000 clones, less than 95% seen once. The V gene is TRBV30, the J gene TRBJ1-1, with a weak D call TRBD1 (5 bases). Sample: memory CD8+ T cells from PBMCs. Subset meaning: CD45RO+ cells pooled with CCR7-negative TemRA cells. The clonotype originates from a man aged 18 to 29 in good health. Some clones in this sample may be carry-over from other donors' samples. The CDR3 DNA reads TGTGCCTGGAGTGTCCCCCCAGGGCCTGAAGCTTTCTTT. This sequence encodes CAWSVPPGPEAFF.